Listed below are T cell receptor beta chains from one sample, sequenced in a study of T cells in Graves' hyperthyroidism and ophthalmopathy. One entry per CDR3 protein results from TCRdb running MiXCR on the multiplex PCR reads. The profile covers approximately 400,000 distinct CDR3 sequences, with roughly 14% appearing a single time and around 7.3% taken by the ten largest. Sequencing was done on a sample of blood. All receptors derive from a woman aged 18 to 35 with Graves' hyperthyroidism. Both conserved end residues are part of each CDR3. The D gene is left open where the match is weak. The size of a clone is reported for some rows only, either as once, few or many, or as a class for expanded clones.

cdr3_aa cdr3_nt d_call j_call cdr3_length v_call clone_size
CASSLRLDTPLGKLFF TGTGCCAGCAGCTTACGGCTTGACACACCCCTGGGAAAACTGTTTTTT . TRBJ1-4 16 TRBV5-5 many
CASSNGRSANTEAFF TGTGCCAGCAGCAATGGACGGTCCGCGAACACTGAAGCTTTCTTT . TRBJ1-1 15 TRBV7-3 .
CASSYYPEYQPQHF TGTGCCAGCAGTTACTACCCAGAGTATCAGCCCCAGCATTTT . TRBJ1-5 14 TRBV6-2/TRBV6-3 .
CASSGQGYTEAFF TGTGCCAGCAGCGGACAGGGGTACACTGAAGCTTTCTTT TRBD1 TRBJ1-1 13 TRBV11-2 many
CASSVGGGELFF TGTGCCAGCAGCGTAGGGGGCGGGGAGCTGTTTTTT . TRBJ2-2 12 TRBV9 few
CASSLDLAGQGQQYF TGCGCCAGCAGCTTGGATTTAGCGGGACAGGGTCAGCAGTACTTC . TRBJ2-7 15 TRBV5-1 many
CATSSYRTGNTEAFF TGTGCCACCAGTTCTTACCGGACAGGGAACACTGAAGCTTTCTTT TRBD1 TRBJ1-1 15 TRBV24-1 many
CASSLWGLYNEQFF TGTGCCAGCAGTTTGTGGGGGCTTTATAATGAGCAGTTCTTC . TRBJ2-1 14 TRBV12-3/TRBV12-4 many
CASSPELSGGDTGEQFF TGTGCCAGCAGTCCGGAATTAAGCGGGGGGGACACCGGGGAGCAGTTCTTC TRBD2 TRBJ2-1 17 TRBV2 .
CASSQQGADYGYTF TGTGCCAGCAGCCAACAGGGGGCTGACTATGGCTACACCTTC TRBD1 TRBJ1-2 14 TRBV3-1 many
CASSEGGHGYTF TGTGCCAGCAGTGAAGGGGGCCATGGCTACACCTTC . TRBJ1-2 12 TRBV2 .
CASSQGQLSYNSPLHF TGTGCCAGCAGTCAAGGACAGCTCTCCTATAATTCACCCCTCCACTTT . TRBJ1-6 16 TRBV6-1 .
CASSLSGRQGSGAYEQYF TGTGCCAGCAGCTTATCGGGTCGTCAGGGTAGCGGTGCCTACGAGCAGTACTTC . TRBJ2-7 18 TRBV11-2 few
CASSSTLSYEQYF TGTGCCAGCAGTTCGACACTCTCCTACGAGCAGTACTTC . TRBJ2-7 13 TRBV6-5 .
CASPKGPPSYEQYF TGTGCCAGCCCGAAGGGACCTCCGTCCTACGAGCAGTACTTC . TRBJ2-7 14 TRBV28 few
CASALRLVANNEQFF TGCGCCAGCGCCCTCCGCTTGGTAGCCAACAATGAGCAGTTCTTC . TRBJ2-1 15 TRBV5-1 few
CASTPDNYGYTF TGCGCCAGCACCCCGGATAACTATGGCTACACCTTC . TRBJ1-2 12 TRBV5-1 many
CASAGGDYNEQFF TGTGCTAGTGCGGGCGGGGATTACAATGAGCAGTTCTTC . TRBJ2-1 13 TRBV12-5 .
CASSFRGAGVQPQHF TGTGCCAGCAGCTTCAGGGGGGCAGGGGTGCAGCCCCAGCATTTT TRBD1 TRBJ1-5 15 TRBV5-6 many
CASRTGLLNTEAFF TGTGCCAGCAGAACGGGACTTCTGAACACTGAAGCTTTCTTT . TRBJ1-1 14 TRBV6-1 many
CASSPKDRVEHTIYF TGTGCCAGCAGCCCCAAGGACCGCGTAGAGCACACCATATATTTT . TRBJ1-3 15 TRBV11-2 .
CASSELQGLGDSPLHF TGTGCCAGCAGTGAACTACAGGGGCTAGGGGATTCACCCCTCCACTTT TRBD1 TRBJ1-6 16 TRBV6-4 .
CASSQDRITTLNTGELFF TGTGCCAGCAGCCAAGACCGTATTACGACTTTAAACACCGGGGAGCTGTTTTTT . TRBJ2-2 18 TRBV3-1 .
CAWSGGQGWQPQHF TGTGCCTGGAGTGGGGGACAGGGCTGGCAGCCCCAGCATTTT TRBD1 TRBJ1-5 14 TRBV30 many
CASTTSGNTDTQYF TGTGCCAGCACGACTAGCGGTAACACAGATACGCAGTATTTT TRBD2 TRBJ2-3 14 TRBV7-9 many
CSAPDSRHYGYTF TGCAGTGCCCCGGACAGTCGGCACTACGGCTACACCTTC . TRBJ1-2 13 TRBV20-1 many
CATSPRPGTGENTEAFF TGTGCCACCAGCCCTCGTCCCGGGACAGGGGAGAACACTGAAGCTTTCTTT TRBD1 TRBJ1-1 17 TRBV15 few
CSVEDPGGMAYEQYF TGCAGCGTTGAAGATCCGGGGGGGATGGCCTACGAGCAGTACTTC TRBD2 TRBJ2-7 15 TRBV29-1 many
CASSTRGTDNSPLHF TGTGCCAGCAGCACTAGGGGGACAGATAATTCACCCCTCCACTTT TRBD1 TRBJ1-6 15 TRBV11-3 few
CASSIGDDTDTQYF TGTGCCAGTAGTATAGGAGACGACACAGATACGCAGTATTTT . TRBJ2-3 14 TRBV19 many
CASSLGILAKNIQYF TGTGCCAGCAGTTTAGGGATTTTAGCCAAAAACATTCAGTACTTC . TRBJ2-4 15 TRBV12-3/TRBV12-4 many
CASSTGQNYGYTF TGTGCCAGCAGTACGGGCCAAAACTATGGCTACACCTTC . TRBJ1-2 13 TRBV28 .
CASSQEPSRPSNEQFF TGTGCCAGCAGCCAAGAACCTAGCCGACCCAGCAATGAGCAGTTCTTC . TRBJ2-1 16 TRBV3-1 many
CASGLPRGPNTGELFF TGTGCTAGTGGTTTGCCACGGGGTCCCAACACCGGGGAGCTGTTTTTT . TRBJ2-2 16 TRBV12-5 many
CASSSPTEGNSPLHF TGTGCCAGCAGTAGCCCCACAGAGGGCAATTCACCCCTCCACTTT . TRBJ1-6 15 TRBV12-3/TRBV12-4 few
CATSDSDRGYEQYF TGTGCCACCAGTGATTCCGACAGGGGCTACGAGCAGTACTTC TRBD1 TRBJ2-7 14 TRBV24-1 .
CAGRWGQDYGYTF TGTGCCGGTAGGTGGGGACAAGACTATGGCTACACCTTC . TRBJ1-2 13 TRBV2 many
CASNSGPNYGYTF TGTGCCAGCAACTCGGGTCCTAACTATGGCTACACCTTC . TRBJ1-2 13 TRBV12-3/TRBV12-4 many
CAISAGTVNTGELFF TGTGCCATCAGTGCCGGGACAGTGAACACCGGGGAGCTGTTTTTT TRBD1 TRBJ2-2 15 TRBV10-3 few
CASTTDRGRYSNQPQHF TGTGCCAGCACAACAGACAGGGGTCGGTATAGCAATCAGCCCCAGCATTTT TRBD1 TRBJ1-5 17 TRBV5-4 .
CASSLGTGWGRKDTQYF TGTGCCAGCAGCTTGGGGACGGGGTGGGGGCGTAAAGATACGCAGTATTTT . TRBJ2-3 17 TRBV7-3 many
CASSDGTSGSETQYF TGTGCCAGCAGCGACGGGACTAGCGGGAGTGAGACCCAGTACTTC TRBD2 TRBJ2-5 15 TRBV9 .